This T cell receptor (beta chain) was retrieved from a study of beta chain features in type 1 diabetes (dated by TCRdb to between 2017 and 2018). For context, the study as a whole: Mean age, gender distribution, total cell number and subset yield did not differ between patients and healthy donors. Across all samples, around 100 million sorted cells were examined, and cell number per subset correlated strongly with RNA yield. In the study, recently diagnosed type 1 diabetes patients and matched healthy donors were compared on the TCRB repertoires of their sorted circulating CD4+ T cell subsets. Regulatory and stem cell-like memory subsets were isolated from only 8 patients and roughly 8 healthy donors, whereas naive and central memory subsets came from all 30 or so donors. On the study overall, not on this receptor specifically: Shorter templates might be favored by PCR, yet because patient and control samples were amplified and corrected together, any such skew would affect both groups equally. Sequencing cDNA rather than genomic DNA could over-represent highly expressing activated cells, although activation and CD3 levels did not differ between groups. Type 1 diabetes patients showed a moderate but significant shortening of TCRB CDR3 length in all four CD4+ subsets. The naive, central memory and regulatory TCRB repertoires appeared to resemble one another more closely among patients than among healthy donors. Because the HLA sub-analyses included only small numbers of individuals, any influence of HLA type on TCRB rearrangement was left unresolved. Fewer insertions and more nucleotide deletions at VDJ recombination sites were observed in patients with type 1 diabetes, implying thymic rearrangement abnormalities.

The CDR3 covers 14 residues, taking in both the cysteine and the phenylalanine. The sequence is cut down to CDR3 DNA, 42 bases in frame from base 1. Trimming costs V 6 bases and J 4 bases, and their ends lie 13 bases apart. Via the germline V gene, CDR1 is SNHLY and CDR2 FYNNEI. A single peripheral blood draw of approximately 110 mL on average was collected from each donor into heparinised tubes. A BD FACSAria II and a panel including CD45RO, CCR7, CD25, CD127, CD95 and CD27 were used to sort naive, central memory, regulatory and stem cell-like memory CD4+ T cells. A purity above 95% was achieved for all sorted populations. PBMCs were isolated right away by Lymphoprep density gradient centrifugation and were stained directly, without culture. So that batch effects would be minimized, each experiment stained and sorted samples in pairs, pairing one healthy donor with one patient. All of the isolated RNA was reverse transcribed with the High Capacity cDNA Reverse Transcription Kit, so expressed TCRB transcripts were sequenced. Deep immunoSEQ sequencing was applied to naive, central memory and regulatory T cell samples, giving an average of approximately 3.8 million total reads per sample. After sorted cells were lysed in RLT buffer, RNA was extracted with DNase-treated RNeasy Micro or Mini kits, with the choice depending on cell number. Each cell subset was processed separately to prevent cross-contamination, with patient and healthy donor samples processed together. The immunoSEQ multiplex PCR was used to amplify TCRB sequences from cDNA, yielding 87-bp fragments that span the CDR3 region. Sequencing of the amplicons was done on the Illumina HiSeq platform. From the authors' description of their analysis: PCR bias was corrected computationally using synthetic template baselines, and reads within Hamming distance 2 were collapsed, with unmergeable singletons discarded. By aligning reads against IMGT, V, D and J genes, CDR3 length, and insertions or deletions at six rearrangement sites were assigned. Within each subset, clonotype counts were normalized to sorted cell number, and only after that were true diversity and Gini coefficients computed with the tcR R package. Repertoire sharing was quantified using the overlap coefficient calculated on TCRB nucleotide sequences. Out-of-frame TCRB sequences from naive cells were analyzed to stand in for the pre-selection repertoire. TCRdb's version of the immuneACCESS table is confined to in-frame rearrangements and falls short of the full clone set. An unresolved V gene accounts for under half of the shortfall where checked; the remainder is of unknown origin. V and J calls and clone size come straight from that table; D and trimming were deduced from the DNA. Within this sample are more than 250,000 clones, with roughly 20% of them counted one time only. The ten largest make up roughly 0.028% of the sample.

To note about this clone: Its recognized antigen is unknown. No base qualities exist here, and no much larger clone lies one base off it.

The TCR was taken from a woman between 35 and 50 years old with type 1 diabetes. The source material was naive CD4+ T cells from blood. The cell subset or site label here, explained by the study, means: true naive CD4+ T cells. Rearrangement joined TRBV2 to TRBJ2-1, and TRBD2 may be the D gene, going by 5 matching bases. The DNA reads TGTGCCAGCAGATCGGGATCCTCTTACAATGAGCAGTTCTTC. Its translation is CASRSGSSYNEQFF.